A selection of T cell receptor beta chains follows, all from one sample in a study of T cell repertoires in cytomegalovirus infection. TCRdb processed the reads anew with MiXCR; each CDR3 protein has one entry. Counted here are roughly 640,000 distinct CDR3 sequences, 20% to 30% occurring once; the ten biggest clones make up approximately 8%. The specimen was CD8+ T cells from PBMCs. Receptors were obtained from a human donor in good health (CMV status not recorded). Some clones in this sample may be carry-over from other donors' samples. The CDR3 runs from the conserved cysteine through the conserved F or W. The D gene is left open where the match is weak. Some rows have no size entry. The others give once, few or many, or a class for an expanded clone.

V	size	D	J	CDR3	DNA
TRBV6-6	-	-	TRBJ1-2	CASSSSGFSGYGYTF	TGTGCCAGCAGTTCCTCGGGATTTTCAGGCTATGGCTACACCTTC
TRBV19	few	-	TRBJ2-1	CASRLSSVTYNEQFF	TGTGCCAGTAGGCTATCTAGTGTAACCTACAATGAGCAGTTCTTC
TRBV29-1	-	-	TRBJ2-5	CSVGSGIKRETQYF	TGCAGCGTTGGGTCTGGAATTAAGAGGGAGACCCAGTACTTC
TRBV20-1	few	TRBD2	TRBJ2-3	CSARAGGIAGAPNTDTQYF	TGCAGTGCTAGAGCAGGGGGAATAGCGGGGGCTCCTAACACAGATACGCAGTATTTT
TRBV7-9	few	TRBD2	TRBJ2-2	CASSGAGDYTGELFF	TGTGCCAGCAGTGGAGCGGGGGATTACACCGGGGAGCTGTTTTTT
TRBV2	few	-	TRBJ2-2	CAIQQGTGELFF	TGTGCCATACAACAGGGTACCGGGGAGCTGTTTTTT
TRBV27	few	-	TRBJ2-7	CASSLGNGEYEQYF	TGTGCCAGCAGTTTAGGTAACGGGGAATACGAGCAGTACTTC
TRBV25-1	many	-	TRBJ2-5	CASSRSEETQYF	TGTGCCAGCAGTCGCAGTGAAGAGACCCAGTACTTC
TRBV18	few	-	TRBJ2-2	CASSPWKGELFF	TGTGCCAGCTCACCATGGAAAGGGGAGCTGTTTTTT
TRBV28	-	-	TRBJ1-2	CASSPRPVPGYGYTF	TGTGCCAGCAGTCCCCGACCTGTCCCGGGGTATGGCTACACCTTC
TRBV6-5	few	-	TRBJ2-5	CATQPRREQETQYF	TGTGCCACCCAGCCGAGAAGGGAACAAGAGACCCAGTACTTC
TRBV2	-	-	TRBJ2-1	CASITHPGDEQFF	TGTGCCAGCATAACACATCCCGGGGATGAGCAGTTCTTC
TRBV2	-	TRBD2	TRBJ2-1	CASSERYYGLAGYNEQFF	TGTGCCAGCAGTGAACGTTATTACGGACTAGCGGGGTACAATGAGCAGTTCTTC
TRBV7-9	-	-	TRBJ1-1	CTSSHGDTEAFF	TGTACCAGCTCCCACGGGGACACTGAAGCTTTCTTT
TRBV6-6	-	-	TRBJ2-3	CASSPLTTFPDTQYF	TGTGCCAGCAGTCCCCTGACTACCTTCCCAGATACGCAGTATTTT
TRBV6-6	-	TRBD1	TRBJ1-6	CASSKDRGRYNSPLHF	TGTGCCAGCAGTAAGGACAGGGGCCGCTATAATTCACCCCTCCACTTT